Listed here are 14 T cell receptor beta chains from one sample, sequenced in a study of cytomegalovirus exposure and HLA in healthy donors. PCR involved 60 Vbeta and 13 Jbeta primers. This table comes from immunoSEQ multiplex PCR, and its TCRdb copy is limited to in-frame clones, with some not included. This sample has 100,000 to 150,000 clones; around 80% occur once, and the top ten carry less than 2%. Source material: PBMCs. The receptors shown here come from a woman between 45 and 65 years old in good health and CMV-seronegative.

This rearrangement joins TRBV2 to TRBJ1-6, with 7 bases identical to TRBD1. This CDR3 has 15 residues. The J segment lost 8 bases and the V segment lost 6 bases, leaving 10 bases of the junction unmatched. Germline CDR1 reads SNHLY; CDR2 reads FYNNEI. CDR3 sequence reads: CASSQQGDWDSPLHF. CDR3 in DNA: TGTGCCAGCAGCCAGCAGGGGGATTGGGATTCACCCCTCCACTTT. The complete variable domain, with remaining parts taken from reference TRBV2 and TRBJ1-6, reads EPEVTQTPSHQVTQMGQEVILRCVPISNHLYFYWYRQILGQKVEFLVSFYNNEISEKSEIFDDQFSVERPDGSNFTLKIRSTKLEDSAMYFCASSQQGDWDSPLHFGNGTRLTVT.

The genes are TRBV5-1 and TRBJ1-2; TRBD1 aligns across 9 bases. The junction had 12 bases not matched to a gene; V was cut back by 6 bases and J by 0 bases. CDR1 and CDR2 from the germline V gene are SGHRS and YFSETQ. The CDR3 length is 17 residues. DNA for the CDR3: TGCGCCAGCACGACAGGGGGTCTCGTCAATACTAACTATGGCTACACCTTC. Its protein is CASTTGGLVNTNYGYTF.

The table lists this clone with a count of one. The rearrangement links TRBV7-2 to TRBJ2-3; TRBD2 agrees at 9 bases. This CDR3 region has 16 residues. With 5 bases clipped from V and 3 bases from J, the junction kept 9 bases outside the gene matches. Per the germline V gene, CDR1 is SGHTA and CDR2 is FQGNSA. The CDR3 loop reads CASSGAGGGYTDTQYF. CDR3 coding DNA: TGTGCCAGCAGCGGAGCGGGGGGCGGGTATACAGATACGCAGTATTTT.

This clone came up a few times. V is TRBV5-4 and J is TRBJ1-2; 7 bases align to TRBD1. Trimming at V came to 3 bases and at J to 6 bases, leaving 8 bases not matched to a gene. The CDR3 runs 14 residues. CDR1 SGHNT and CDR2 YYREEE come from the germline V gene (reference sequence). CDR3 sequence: CASSSQQGWDGYTF. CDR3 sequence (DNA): TGTGCCAGCAGCTCACAACAGGGGTGGGATGGCTACACCTTC.

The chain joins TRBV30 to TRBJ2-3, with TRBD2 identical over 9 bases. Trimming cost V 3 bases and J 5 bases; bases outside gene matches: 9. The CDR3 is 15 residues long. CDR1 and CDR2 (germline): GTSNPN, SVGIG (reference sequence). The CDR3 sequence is CAWREIAGAGDTQYF. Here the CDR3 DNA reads TGTGCCTGGAGAGAAATAGCGGGAGCAGGAGATACGCAGTATTTT. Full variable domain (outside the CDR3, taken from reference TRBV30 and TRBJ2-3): SQTIHQWPATLVQPVGSPLSLECTVEGTSNPNLYWYRQAAGRGLQLLFYSVGIGQISSEVPQNLSASRPQDRQFILSSKKLLLSDSGFYLCAWREIAGAGDTQYFGPGTRLTVL.

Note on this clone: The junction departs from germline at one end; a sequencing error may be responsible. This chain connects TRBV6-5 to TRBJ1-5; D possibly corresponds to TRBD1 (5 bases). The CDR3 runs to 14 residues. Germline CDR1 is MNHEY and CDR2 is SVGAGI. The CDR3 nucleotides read TGTGCCAGCAGTTACTCTGGGGGGGATCAGCCCCAGAATTTT. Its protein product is CASSYSGGDQPQNF.

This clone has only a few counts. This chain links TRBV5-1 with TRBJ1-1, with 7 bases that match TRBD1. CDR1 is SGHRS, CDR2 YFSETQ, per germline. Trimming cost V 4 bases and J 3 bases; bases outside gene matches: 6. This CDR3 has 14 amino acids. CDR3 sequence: CASSPRGADTEAFF. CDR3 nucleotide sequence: TGCGCCAGCAGCCCCAGGGGGGCGGACACTGAAGCTTTCTTT.

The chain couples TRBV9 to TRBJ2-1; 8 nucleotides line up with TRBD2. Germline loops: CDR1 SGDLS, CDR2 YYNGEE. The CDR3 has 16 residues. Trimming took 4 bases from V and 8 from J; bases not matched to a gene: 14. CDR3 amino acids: CASSPGDRGGLYEQFF. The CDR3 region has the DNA TGTGCCAGCAGCCCGGGGGATCGGGGGGGTCTCTATGAGCAGTTCTTC.

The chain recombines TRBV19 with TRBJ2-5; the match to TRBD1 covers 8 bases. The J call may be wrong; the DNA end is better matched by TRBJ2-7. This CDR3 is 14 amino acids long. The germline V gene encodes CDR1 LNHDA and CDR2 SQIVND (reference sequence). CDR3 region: CASRPGTGAYEQYF. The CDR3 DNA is TGTGCCAGTAGACCGGGGACAGGCGCCTACGAGCAGTACTTC.

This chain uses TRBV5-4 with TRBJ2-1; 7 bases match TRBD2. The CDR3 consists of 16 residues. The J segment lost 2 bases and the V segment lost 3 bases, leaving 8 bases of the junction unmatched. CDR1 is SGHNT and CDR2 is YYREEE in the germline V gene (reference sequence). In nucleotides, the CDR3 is TGTGCCAGCAGCTCCTCGACTAGCAGTACCTACAATGAGCAGTTCTTC. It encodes CASSSSTSSTYNEQFF.

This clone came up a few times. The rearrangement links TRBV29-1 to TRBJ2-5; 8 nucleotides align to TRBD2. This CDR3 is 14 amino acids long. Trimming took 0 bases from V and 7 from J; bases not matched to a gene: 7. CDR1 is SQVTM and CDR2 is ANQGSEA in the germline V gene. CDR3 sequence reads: CSVEEGPGGPTQYF. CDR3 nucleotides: TGCAGCGTTGAAGAGGGCCCGGGAGGGCCGACCCAGTACTTC. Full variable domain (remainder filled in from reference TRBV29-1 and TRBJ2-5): SAVISQKPSRDICQRGTSLTIQCQVDSQVTMMFWYRQQPGQSLTLIATANQGSEATYESGFVIDKFPISRPNLTFSTLTVSNMSPEDSSIYLCSVEEGPGGPTQYFGPGTRLLVL.

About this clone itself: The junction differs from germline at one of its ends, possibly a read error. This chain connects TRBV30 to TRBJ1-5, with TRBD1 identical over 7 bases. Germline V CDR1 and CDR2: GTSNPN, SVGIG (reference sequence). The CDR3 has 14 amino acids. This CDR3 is CAWSGDRAGQPQNF. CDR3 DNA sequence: TGTGCCTGGAGTGGTGACAGGGCAGGACAGCCCCAGAATTTT. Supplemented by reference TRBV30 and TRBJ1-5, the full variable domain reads SQTIHQWPATLVQPVGSPLSLECTVEGTSNPNLYWYRQAAGRGLQLLFYSVGIGQISSEVPQNLSASRPQDRQFILSSKKLLLSDSGFYLCAWSGDRAGQPQNFGDGTRLSIL.

For the CDR3, the DNA is TGTGCCAGCAGCTTACGTGTCCAAGGGGGTCTTAATGAAAAACTGTTTTTT. It specifies CASSLRVQGGLNEKLFF. The V and J genes are TRBV11-2 and TRBJ1-4; D possibly corresponds to TRBD1 (6 bases). In germline, CDR1 is SGHAT, CDR2 FQNNGV. V dropped 2 bases and J dropped 4 bases, with 17 bases sitting between them. The CDR3 length is 17 residues.

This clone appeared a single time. The CDR3 loop is CASSVPPLREDTGELFF. DNA of the CDR3: TGCGCCAGCAGTGTGCCCCCCCTGAGGGAGGACACCGGGGAGCTGTTTTTT. V is TRBV5-1 and J is TRBJ2-2; D may be TRBD2 (6 bases). V lost 5 bases to trimming and J lost 3 bases, with 20 bases between them. The CDR3 is made up of 17 amino acids. The germline gives CDR1 SGHRS, CDR2 YFSETQ.